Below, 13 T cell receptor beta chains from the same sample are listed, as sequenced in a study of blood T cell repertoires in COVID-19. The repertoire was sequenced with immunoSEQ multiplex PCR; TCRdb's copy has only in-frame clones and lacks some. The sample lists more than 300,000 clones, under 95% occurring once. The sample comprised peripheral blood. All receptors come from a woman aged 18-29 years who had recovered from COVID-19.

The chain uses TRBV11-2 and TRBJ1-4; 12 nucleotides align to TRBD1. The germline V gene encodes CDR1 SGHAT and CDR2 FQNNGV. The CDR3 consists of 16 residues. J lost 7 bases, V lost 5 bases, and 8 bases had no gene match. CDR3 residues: CASSPGTGGVSEKLFF. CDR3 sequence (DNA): TGTGCCAGCAGCCCCGGGACAGGGGGCGTTTCTGAAAAACTGTTTTTT.

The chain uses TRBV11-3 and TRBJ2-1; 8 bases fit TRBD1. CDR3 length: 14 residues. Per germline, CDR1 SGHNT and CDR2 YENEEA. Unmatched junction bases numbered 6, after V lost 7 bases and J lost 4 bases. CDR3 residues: CASTRTGRYNEQFF. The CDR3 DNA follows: TGTGCCAGCACTCGGACAGGGCGATACAATGAGCAGTTCTTC.

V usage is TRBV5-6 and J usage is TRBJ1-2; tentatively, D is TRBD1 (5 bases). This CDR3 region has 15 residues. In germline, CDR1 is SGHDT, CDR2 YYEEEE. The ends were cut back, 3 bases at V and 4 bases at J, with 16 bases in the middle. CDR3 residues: CASSSVFGGFYGYTF. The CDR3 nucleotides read TGTGCCAGCAGCTCCGTCTTCGGGGGGTTCTATGGCTACACCTTC.

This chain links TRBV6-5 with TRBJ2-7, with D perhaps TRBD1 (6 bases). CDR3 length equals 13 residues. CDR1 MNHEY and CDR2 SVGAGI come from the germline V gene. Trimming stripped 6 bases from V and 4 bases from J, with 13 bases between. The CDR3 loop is CASSRDTAYEQYV. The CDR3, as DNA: TGTGCCAGCAGCCGGGACACCGCATACGAGCAGTACGTC.

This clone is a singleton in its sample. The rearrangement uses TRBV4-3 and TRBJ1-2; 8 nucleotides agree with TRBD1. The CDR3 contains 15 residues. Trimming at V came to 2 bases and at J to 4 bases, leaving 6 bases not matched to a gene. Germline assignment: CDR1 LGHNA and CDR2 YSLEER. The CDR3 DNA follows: TGCGCCAGCAGCCAACAGGGGGCAAATGTCTATGGCTACACCTTC. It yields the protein CASSQQGANVYGYTF.

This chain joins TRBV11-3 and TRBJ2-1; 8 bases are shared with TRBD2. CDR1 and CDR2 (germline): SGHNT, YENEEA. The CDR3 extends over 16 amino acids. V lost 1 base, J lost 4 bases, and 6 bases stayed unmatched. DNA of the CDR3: TGTGCCAGCAGCTTAGGGCGCAGCGGGAGATACAATGAGCAGTTCTTC. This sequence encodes CASSLGRSGRYNEQFF. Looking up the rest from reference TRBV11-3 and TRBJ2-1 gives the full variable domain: EAGVVQSPRYKIIEKKQPVAFWCNPISGHNTLYWYLQNLGQGPELLIRYENEEAVDDSQLPKDRFSAERLKGVDSTLKIQPAELGDSAVYLCASSLGRSGRYNEQFFGPGTRLTVL.

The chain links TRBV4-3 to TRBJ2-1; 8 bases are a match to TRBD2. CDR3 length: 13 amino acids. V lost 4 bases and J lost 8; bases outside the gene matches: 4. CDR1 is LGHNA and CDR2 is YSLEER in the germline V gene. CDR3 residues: CASSPGTRYEQFF. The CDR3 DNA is TGCGCCAGCAGCCCTGGGACTAGATATGAGCAGTTCTTC.

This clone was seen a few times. The CDR3 DNA sequence: TGTGCCAGTAGTATTGACACAGGGGCCTCTAACTATGGCTACACCTTC. This sequence encodes CASSIDTGASNYGYTF. This chain connects TRBV19 to TRBJ1-2; 7 nucleotides line up with TRBD1. The CDR3 has 16 residues. With 3 bases clipped from V and 0 bases from J, the junction kept 7 bases outside the gene matches. Germline CDR1 reads LNHDA; CDR2 reads SQIVND (reference sequence). Supplemented by reference TRBV19 and TRBJ1-2, the full variable domain reads DGGITQSPKYLFRKEGQNVTLSCEQNLNHDAMYWYRQDPGQGLRLIYYSQIVNDFQKGDIAEGYSVSREKKESFPLTVTSAQKNPTAFYLCASSIDTGASNYGYTFGSGTRLTVV.

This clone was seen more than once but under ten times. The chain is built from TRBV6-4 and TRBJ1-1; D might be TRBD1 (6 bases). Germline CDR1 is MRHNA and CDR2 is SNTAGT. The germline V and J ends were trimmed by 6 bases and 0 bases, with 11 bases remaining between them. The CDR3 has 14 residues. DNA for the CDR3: TGTGCCAGCAGGCTCAGGGGCATGAACACTGAAGCTTTCTTT. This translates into CASRLRGMNTEAFF.

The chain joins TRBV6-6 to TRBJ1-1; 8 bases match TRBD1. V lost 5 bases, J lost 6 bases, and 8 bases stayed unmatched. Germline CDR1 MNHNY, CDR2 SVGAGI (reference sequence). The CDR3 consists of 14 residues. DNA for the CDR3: TGTGCCAGCAGTGTACGACAGGGGTGGGCTGAAGCTTTCTTT. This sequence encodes CASSVRQGWAEAFF.

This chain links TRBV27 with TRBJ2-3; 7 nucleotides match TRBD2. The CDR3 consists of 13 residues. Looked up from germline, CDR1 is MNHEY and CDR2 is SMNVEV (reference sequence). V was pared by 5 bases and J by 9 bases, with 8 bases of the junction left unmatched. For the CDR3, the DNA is TGTGCCAGCAGTGTGACTCCTAGCGGCACGCAGTATTTT. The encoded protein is CASSVTPSGTQYF.

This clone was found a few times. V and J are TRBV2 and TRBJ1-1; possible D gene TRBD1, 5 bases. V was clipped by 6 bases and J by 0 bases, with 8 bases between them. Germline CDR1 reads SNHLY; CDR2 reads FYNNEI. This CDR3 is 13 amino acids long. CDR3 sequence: CASRGTLNTEAFF. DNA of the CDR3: TGTGCCAGCAGGGGGACTCTGAACACTGAAGCTTTCTTT.

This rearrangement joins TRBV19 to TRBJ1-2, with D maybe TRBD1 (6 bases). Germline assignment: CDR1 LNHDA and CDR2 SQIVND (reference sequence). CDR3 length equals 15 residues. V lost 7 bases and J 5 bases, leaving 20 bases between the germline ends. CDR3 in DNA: TGTGCCAGTACCTCGGAAGGGGGACACCTTTATGGCTACACCTTC. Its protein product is CASTSEGGHLYGYTF.